This record looks at one T cell receptor beta chain sequence and its context. Method: immunoSEQ multiplex PCR; TCRdb's copy keeps in-frame clones and lacks some. The repertoire holds about 73,000 clones, with 90% as singletons. The length of the CDR3 is 15 residues. V dropped 1 base and J dropped 4 bases, with 11 bases sitting between them. Germline V gene lookup returns CDR1 SGHTA and CDR2 FQGNSA. The sample originates from a study of OX40 agonist ivuxolimab in advanced cancers. Study summary: In this cohort, patients received ivuxolimab, an agonistic anti-OX40 (CD134) antibody. Three patients got partial responses; one had hepatocellular carcinoma and two had cutaneous melanoma.

The chain has TRBV7-2 and TRBJ1-5; D is perhaps TRBD1 (5 bases). The sequence was obtained from an adult with an advanced solid tumor such as melanoma, head and neck, liver or kidney cancer. Here the sequenced sample was CD4+ or CD8+ T cells sorted from blood, taken in a trial of the OX40 agonist ivuxolimab. The CDR3 spells CASSLVAGRNQPQHF. DNA for the CDR3: TGTGCCAGCAGCTTAGTTGCAGGGAGGAATCAGCCCCAGCATTTT.